Listed below are T cell receptor beta chains from one sample, sequenced in a study of blood T cell repertoires in COVID-19. Assay: immunoSEQ multiplex PCR; the TCRdb copy retains only in-frame clones and omits some. The sample gives some 260,000 clones, approximately 86% of which show up once; 0.8% is in the top ten. Sequencing used peripheral blood. Receptors originate from a woman aged 25-40 years with acute or convalescent COVID-19. The CDR3 runs from the conserved cysteine through the conserved F or W. Each record gives: clone size, V gene, J gene, D gene, CDR3 DNA, CDR3 protein. The D gene is left open where the match is weak. Expanded clones get a size class; other rows say once, few or many, or leave the size out.

NA	TRBV11-3	TRBJ2-1	NA	TGTGCCAGCAGCTCCTCTGTTAGTGAGCAGTTCTTC	CASSSSVSEQFF
NA	TRBV19	TRBJ2-3	TRBD2	TGTGCCAGTAGTATTCAAGCGGGAGGTGGCACAGATACGCAGTATTTT	CASSIQAGGGTDTQYF
once	TRBV2	TRBJ2-5	TRBD2	TGTGCCAGCCTACTAGCGGGCGATACTGTACAAGAGACCCAGTACTTC	CASLLAGDTVQETQYF
once	TRBV3-1/TRBV3-2	TRBJ1-6	TRBD1	TGTGCCAGCAGCCCAAGGGACAGGCGGGATTCACCCCTCCACTTT	CASSPRDRRDSPLHF
NA	TRBV27	TRBJ2-7	NA	TGTGCCAGCAGTTTAGGGACAATCTACGAGCAGTACTTC	CASSLGTIYEQYF
NA	TRBV5-1	TRBJ2-3	TRBD2	TGCGCCAGCAGTTTAGCGGGAGGGCCAGATACGCAGTATTTT	CASSLAGGPDTQYF
NA	TRBV11-2	TRBJ2-3	TRBD1	TGTGCCAGCAGCCTATGGACAGGGGGCACAGATACGCAGTATTTT	CASSLWTGGTDTQYF
NA	TRBV11-2	TRBJ2-1	TRBD2	TGTGCCAGCAGCCCTAGCGGGAGGGCACATGAGCAGTTCTTC	CASSPSGRAHEQFF
NA	TRBV28	TRBJ2-5	NA	TGTGCCAGCAGTCCGACAGGTCCCGAGACCCAGTACTTC	CASSPTGPETQYF
NA	TRBV11-3	TRBJ2-3	NA	TGTGCCAGCAGCCCAGGGGGCACAGATACGCAGTATTTT	CASSPGGTDTQYF
NA	TRBV7-2	TRBJ2-7	TRBD1	TGTGCCAGCAGCTTACCAGGGGGCTACGAGCAGTACTTC	CASSLPGGYEQYF
NA	TRBV7-9	TRBJ2-7	NA	TGTGCCAGCAGCCAGGGAGGAGGGTACGAGCAGTACTTC	CASSQGGGYEQYF
NA	TRBV20-1	TRBJ1-1	NA	TGCAGTGCTAGGATACTCACTGAAGCTTTCTTT	CSARILTEAFF
NA	TRBV5-6	TRBJ2-5	NA	TGTGCCAGCAGCTTGGACAGGGCCCTTCAAGAGACCCAGTACTTC	CASSLDRALQETQYF
NA	TRBV6-6	TRBJ1-5	NA	TGTGCCAGCAATTTATTGAGAGATCAGCCCCAGCATTTT	CASNLLRDQPQHF
NA	TRBV10-1	TRBJ2-7	NA	TGCGCCAGCAGCGGGCGGGTAGTCGGCTCGGAGCAGTACTTC	CASSGRVVGSEQYF
NA	TRBV7-2	TRBJ2-3	NA	TGTGCCAGCAGCCCCAGACAGGGCACAGATACGCAGTATTTT	CASSPRQGTDTQYF
NA	TRBV9	TRBJ2-5	TRBD2	TGTGCCAGCAGCTCCTCCGCAGCGGGAGTAGGGCAAGAGACCCAGTACTTC	CASSSSAAGVGQETQYF
NA	TRBV5-1	TRBJ2-7	TRBD2	TGCGCCAGCAGCTCGGCGCTAGCGGCCGTCTCCTACGAGCAGTACTTC	CASSSALAAVSYEQYF
NA	TRBV30	TRBJ1-1	NA	TGTGCCTGGCCGGGGAAATCCATGGATCGGGGCACTGAAGCTTTCTTT	CAWPGKSMDRGTEAFF
NA	TRBV29-1	TRBJ1-2	NA	TGCAGCGTTGAGCGTTCCCGCTCCTATGGCTACACCTTC	CSVERSRSYGYTF
NA	TRBV11-2	TRBJ1-1	NA	TGTGCCAGCAGCTTCGGAGGGGCGGGCATGAACACTGAAGCTTTCTTT	CASSFGGAGMNTEAFF
NA	TRBV9	TRBJ2-3	NA	TGTGCCAGCAGCGTAGGTTCTAGCGCAGATACGCAGTATTTT	CASSVGSSADTQYF
NA	TRBV4-3	TRBJ2-1	NA	TGCGCCAGCAGCCAAGATCTATCCGGAGGGGACGAGCAGTTCTTC	CASSQDLSGGDEQFF
NA	TRBV27	TRBJ1-2	NA	TGTGCCAGCAGTTTATCGTGGGGGGGAACCTATGGCTACACCTTC	CASSLSWGGTYGYTF
NA	TRBV5-1	TRBJ2-5	NA	TGCGCCAGCAGCTTGGCTCTGTCTAAAGAGACCCAGTACTTC	CASSLALSKETQYF
NA	TRBV30	TRBJ1-1	NA	TGTGCCTGGAGTGTACGACTTTCCATGAACACTGAAGCTTTCTTT	CAWSVRLSMNTEAFF
NA	TRBV30	TRBJ2-1	NA	TGTGCCTGGAGTTCCCGCAATGAGCAGTTCTTC	CAWSSRNEQFF
NA	TRBV5-1	TRBJ2-7	NA	TGCGCCAGCAGCTTAGGAGGGGTCGAGCAGTACTTC	CASSLGGVEQYF
NA	TRBV3-1/TRBV3-2	TRBJ2-5	NA	TGTGCCAGCAGCCAAGATGGGCTAGCGAGGGAGACCCAGTACTTC	CASSQDGLARETQYF
NA	TRBV6-5	TRBJ2-5	TRBD2	TGTGCCAGCAACCCAGCGGGAGACGGAGAGACCCAGTACTTC	CASNPAGDGETQYF
many	TRBV7-2	TRBJ2-7	TRBD2	TGTGCCAGCGGACTAGCGGGAAGCTCCTACGAGCAGTACTTC	CASGLAGSSYEQYF
few	TRBV19	TRBJ1-1	NA	TGTGCCAGTAGTATAGGCAGATTTAACACTGAAGCTTTCTTT	CASSIGRFNTEAFF
NA	TRBV6-2/TRBV6-3	TRBJ2-7	TRBD1	TGTGCCAGCAGTCACCCCGGGACAGGGACCTACGAGCAGTACTTC	CASSHPGTGTYEQYF
NA	TRBV29-1	TRBJ1-5	NA	TGCAGCGCCCTAAGTCCGGGCGGAGCGGGTCAGCCCCAGCATTTT	CSALSPGGAGQPQHF
NA	TRBV6-2/TRBV6-3	TRBJ2-1	TRBD1	TGTGCCAGCAGTTACTCCCGGACAGGGATCGGTTACAATGAGCAGTTCTTC	CASSYSRTGIGYNEQFF
NA	TRBV10-3	TRBJ2-1	TRBD2	TGTGCCACCGAGGTTCGCGGGAGGCAGTCAAATGAGCAGTTCTTC	CATEVRGRQSNEQFF
NA	TRBV6-5	TRBJ1-1	NA	TGTGCCAGCCGAGGCCTCAGGGTCATGAACACTGAAGCTTTCTTT	CASRGLRVMNTEAFF
NA	TRBV5-8	TRBJ1-5	TRBD1	TGTGCCAGCAGCCTAGGACAGGTGAACAATCAGCCCCAGCATTTT	CASSLGQVNNQPQHF
NA	TRBV10-3	TRBJ2-3	NA	TGTGCCATCAGTGCGGGAGATACGCAGTATTTT	CAISAGDTQYF